This T cell receptor beta chain was captured by sequencing in a study of CD8 T cells in ankylosing spondylitis. TCRdb passed the 5' RACE reads through MiXCR, listing each CDR3 protein once. There are 200,000 to 300,000 distinct CDR3 sequences in the sample; roughly 10% occur only once, and 6% to 8.5% lies in the top ten. This CDR3 comprises 14 residues. CDR1 is SGHRS, CDR2 YFSETQ, per germline. V was shortened by 2 bases and J by 3 bases, with 12 bases between the two germline ends. This clonotype was detected ten times or more. Its antigen is unknown. Study-wide points: Ankylosing spondylitis blood appeared to carry a characteristic TCR beta motif of roughly eight highly homologous variants.

Sequenced material: blood, either unsorted or a sorted T cell fraction (not recorded which). The chain is built from TRBV5-1 and TRBJ2-7; D gene ambiguous. This receptor was identified in a male donor with ankylosing spondylitis or in good health (not recorded which). The CDR3 sequence is CASSFTPNLYEQYF. In DNA form, the CDR3 reads TGCGCCAGCAGCTTCACACCTAATCTCTACGAGCAGTACTTC.